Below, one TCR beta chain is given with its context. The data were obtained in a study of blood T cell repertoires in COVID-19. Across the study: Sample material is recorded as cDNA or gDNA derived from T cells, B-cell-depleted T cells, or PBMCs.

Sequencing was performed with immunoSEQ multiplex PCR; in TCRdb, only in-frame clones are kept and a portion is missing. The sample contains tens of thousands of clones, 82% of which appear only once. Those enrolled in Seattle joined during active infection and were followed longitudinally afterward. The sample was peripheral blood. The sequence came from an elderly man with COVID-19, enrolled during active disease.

The CDR3 coding sequence is TGCGCCAGCAGCTGGACCGGGACAGGGCAGAACACTGAAGCTTTCTTT. As protein: CASSWTGTGQNTEAFF. J is TRBJ1-1 and V is TRBV5-1, with 9 bases aligning to TRBD1. Trimming at V came to 3 bases and at J to 1 base, leaving 7 bases not matched to a gene. The CDR3 contains 16 residues. The germline CDR1 and CDR2 sequences are SGHRS and YFSETQ.